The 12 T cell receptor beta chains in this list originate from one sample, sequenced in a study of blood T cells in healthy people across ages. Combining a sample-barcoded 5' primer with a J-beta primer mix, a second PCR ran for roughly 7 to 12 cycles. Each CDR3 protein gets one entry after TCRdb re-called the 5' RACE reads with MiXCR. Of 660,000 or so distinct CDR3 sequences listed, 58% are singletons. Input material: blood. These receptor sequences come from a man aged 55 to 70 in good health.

The CDR3: CASSPGTIYEQYF. The CDR3 DNA reads as TGTGCCAGCTCACCGGGGACAATCTACGAGCAGTACTTC. The chain couples TRBV18 to TRBJ2-7, with D possibly TRBD1 on 6 matching bases. The CDR3 runs 13 residues. V lost 3 bases to trimming and J lost 3 bases, with 9 bases between them. Germline assignment: CDR1 KGHSH and CDR2 LQKENI. Full variable domain (remainder filled in from reference TRBV18 and TRBJ2-7): NAGVMQNPRHLVRRRGQEARLRCSPMKGHSHVYWYRQLPEEGLKFMVYLQKENIIDESGMPKERFSAEFPKEGPSILRIQQVVRGDSAAYFCASSPGTIYEQYFGPGTRLTVT.

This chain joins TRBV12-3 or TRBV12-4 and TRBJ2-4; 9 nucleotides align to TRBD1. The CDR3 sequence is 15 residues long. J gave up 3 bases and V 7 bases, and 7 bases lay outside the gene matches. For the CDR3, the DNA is TGTGCCAGCAACACCTGGACAGGGGTCAAAAACATTCAGTACTTC. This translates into CASNTWTGVKNIQYF.

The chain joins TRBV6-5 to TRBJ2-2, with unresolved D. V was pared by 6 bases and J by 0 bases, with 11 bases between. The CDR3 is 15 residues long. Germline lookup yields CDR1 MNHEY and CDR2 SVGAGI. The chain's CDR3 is CASSLGPANTGELFF. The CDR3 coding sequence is TGTGCCAGCAGCCTCGGACCGGCGAACACCGGGGAGCTGTTTTTT.

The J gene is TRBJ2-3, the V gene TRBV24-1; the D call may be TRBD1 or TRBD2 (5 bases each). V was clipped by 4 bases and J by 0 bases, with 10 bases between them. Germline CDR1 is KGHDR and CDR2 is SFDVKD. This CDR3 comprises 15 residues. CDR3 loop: CATSEAGTSTDTQYF. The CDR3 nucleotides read TGTGCCACCAGTGAGGCAGGGACCAGCACAGATACGCAGTATTTT.

The CDR3 region has the DNA TGCGCCAGCAGCCAAGATTCGGGAGGGCACTACGAGCAGTACTTC. It translates to CASSQDSGGHYEQYF. This chain joins TRBV4-3 and TRBJ2-7; 8 nucleotides agree with TRBD2. The J segment lost 3 bases and the V segment lost 0 bases, leaving 4 bases of the junction unmatched. The length of the CDR3 is 15 residues. Germline CDR1 LGHNA, CDR2 YSLEER.

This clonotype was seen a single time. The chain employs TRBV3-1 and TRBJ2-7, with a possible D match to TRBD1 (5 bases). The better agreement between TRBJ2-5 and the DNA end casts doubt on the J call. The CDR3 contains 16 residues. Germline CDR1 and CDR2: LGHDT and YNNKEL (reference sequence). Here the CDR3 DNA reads TGTGCCAGCAGCTCCGACCCGGCGGCCAGGGAAGAGACCCAGTACTTC. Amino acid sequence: CASSSDPAAREETQYF.

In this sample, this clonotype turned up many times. The DNA for the CDR3 is TGTGCCAGCAGCCCCCAAACAGATACGCAGTATTTT. Its translation: CASSPQTDTQYF. The chain employs TRBV7-9 and TRBJ2-3; D is unresolved. From germline, CDR1 is SEHNR and CDR2 FQNEAQ (reference sequence). The CDR3 consists of 12 residues. The V and J ends lost 5 bases and 3 bases respectively, with 6 bases between them.

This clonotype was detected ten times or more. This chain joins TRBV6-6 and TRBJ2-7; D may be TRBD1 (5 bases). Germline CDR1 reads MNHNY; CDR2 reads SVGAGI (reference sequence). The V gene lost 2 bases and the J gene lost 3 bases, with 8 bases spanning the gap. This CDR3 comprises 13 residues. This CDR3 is CASSYQTGYEQYF. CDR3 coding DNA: TGTGCCAGCAGTTACCAAACAGGCTACGAGCAGTACTTC.

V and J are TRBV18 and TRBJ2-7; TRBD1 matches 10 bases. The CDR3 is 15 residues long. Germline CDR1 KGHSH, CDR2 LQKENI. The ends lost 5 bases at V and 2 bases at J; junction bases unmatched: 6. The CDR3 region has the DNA TGTGCCAGCTCAACGGTGGGGACAGGGGCCTACGAGCAGTACTTC. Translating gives CASSTVGTGAYEQYF. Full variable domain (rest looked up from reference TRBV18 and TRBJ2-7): NAGVMQNPRHLVRRRGQEARLRCSPMKGHSHVYWYRQLPEEGLKFMVYLQKENIIDESGMPKERFSAEFPKEGPSILRIQQVVRGDSAAYFCASSTVGTGAYEQYFGPGTRLTVT.

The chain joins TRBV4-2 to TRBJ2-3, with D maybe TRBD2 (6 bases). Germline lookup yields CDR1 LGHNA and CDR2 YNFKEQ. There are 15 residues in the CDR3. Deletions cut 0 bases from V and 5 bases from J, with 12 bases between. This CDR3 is CASSQEWGGQDTQYF. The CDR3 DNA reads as TGTGCCAGCAGCCAAGAATGGGGAGGTCAAGATACGCAGTATTTT.

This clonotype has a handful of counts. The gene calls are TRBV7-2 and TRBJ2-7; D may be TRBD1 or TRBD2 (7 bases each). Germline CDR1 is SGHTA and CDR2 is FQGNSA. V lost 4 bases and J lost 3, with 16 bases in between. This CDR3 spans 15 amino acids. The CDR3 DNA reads TGTGCCAGCAGCTCTCAGTCAGGGGGGGTCTACGAGCAGTACTTC. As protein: CASSSQSGGVYEQYF.

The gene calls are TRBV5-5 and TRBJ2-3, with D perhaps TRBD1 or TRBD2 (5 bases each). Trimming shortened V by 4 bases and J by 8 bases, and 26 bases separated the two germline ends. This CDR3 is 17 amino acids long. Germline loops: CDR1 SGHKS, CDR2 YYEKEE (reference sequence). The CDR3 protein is CASSTNRTLLSRSTQYF. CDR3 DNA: TGTGCCAGCAGCACGAACAGGACTCTCCTAAGTCGGTCTACGCAGTATTTT.